The clone carrying this TCR beta chain has ten or more counts. No antigen is known for it. In making TCR cDNA, 5'RACE template switching added a universal primer site and UMIs to it. TCRdb reprocessed the 5' RACE reads via MiXCR and lists one record per CDR3 protein. The data contain 300,000 or so distinct CDR3 sequences, 3% to 4.5% of them singletons. These data originate in a study of T cells after yellow fever vaccination. About the research overall: The fractions with low cell numbers were processed using SMART-Seq v4 Ultra Low Input.

The germline gives CDR1 SGHVS, CDR2 FQNEAQ. Trimming took 5 bases from V and 3 from J; bases not matched to a gene: 6. The CDR3 runs to 15 residues. Study conclusions and caveats: Post-booster samples contained most primary-vaccination clones (more than 95% CD4, around 89% CD8). Though weaker, the secondary response peaked faster, on day 5 versus 15.

Sequenced here: PBMCs, sampled 5 days after the yellow fever booster vaccination. The V call is TRBV7-8, the J call TRBJ1-4; 7 bases line up with TRBD1. This clonotype was obtained from a man between 18 and 29 years old who received the YFV17D yellow fever vaccine. CDR3 DNA: TGTGCCAGCAGCCCCTCAGGGGGAGCTAATGAAAAACTGTTTTTT. This encodes CASSPSGGANEKLFF.